This T cell receptor beta chain comes out of a study of T cells in Graves' hyperthyroidism and ophthalmopathy. RNA transcripts provided the source from which TCR beta CDR3 regions were amplified. A set of HTBI primers served as the primers for a first-round RT-PCR of the TCR CDR3. TCRdb ran MiXCR on the multiplex PCR reads and lists one entry per CDR3 protein. The profile shows around 190,000 distinct CDR3 sequences, around 16% of them singletons. The CDR3 totals 15 residues. Trimming at V came to 6 bases and at J to 3 bases, leaving 7 bases not matched to a gene. Germline V gene sequence: CDR1 LNHDA, CDR2 SQIVND (reference sequence). This clonotype was detected only a few times.

The sequencing sample was made of blood. This chain connects TRBV19 to TRBJ1-5; 8 nucleotides align to TRBD1. This TCR was sampled from a woman in her fifties or sixties with Graves' hyperthyroidism. This CDR3 reads CASSRTGPNNQPQHF. The CDR3 nucleotides read TGTGCCAGTAGCCGGACAGGGCCAAACAATCAGCCCCAGCATTTT.